This entry lists 5 T cell receptor beta chains sequenced from one sample in a study of blood T cell repertoires in COVID-19. Profiled with immunoSEQ multiplex PCR; TCRdb holds only in-frame clones, not every one. The data hold 250,000 to 400,000 clones, with under 90% observed a single time. Sequences were obtained from peripheral blood. Receptors were obtained from a woman in her twenties or thirties with COVID-19, enrolled during active disease.

The genes are TRBV11-2 and TRBJ1-2; D is unresolved. V lost 0 bases, J lost 3 bases, and 5 bases lay in between. The CDR3 consists of 13 residues. CDR1 is SGHAT, CDR2 FQNNGV, per germline. CDR3 region: CASSLDRDYGYTF. The CDR3 nucleotides read TGTGCCAGCAGCTTAGATCGAGACTATGGCTACACCTTC.

The chain has TRBV5-1 and TRBJ2-5, with TRBD1 matching over 9 bases. After removal of 2 bases from V and 3 bases from J, the junction contained 8 bases not matched to a gene. CDR3 size: 16 residues. Per the germline V gene, CDR1 is SGHRS and CDR2 is YFSETQ. The CDR3 loop reads CASSFGGQGGKETQYF. The CDR3 nucleotides are TGCGCCAGCAGCTTTGGGGGACAGGGAGGGAAAGAGACCCAGTACTTC.

This chain joins TRBV27 and TRBJ1-1; D possibly corresponds to TRBD1 (5 bases). The V gene lost 6 bases and the J gene lost 3 bases, with 17 bases spanning the gap. CDR3 length: 15 amino acids. Germline V gives CDR1 MNHEY, CDR2 SMNVEV (reference sequence). In nucleotides, the CDR3 is TGTGCCAGCAGCCCCCCCGGGGGGTTGTACACTGAAGCTTTCTTT. The encoded protein is CASSPPGGLYTEAFF.

This clone has a single count. Other DNA variants within this sample encode the same CDR3. The rearrangement links TRBV11-2 to TRBJ1-2; 11 bases are shared with TRBD1. V was clipped by 5 bases and J by 4 bases; unmatched bases: 3. Per the germline V gene, CDR1 is SGHAT and CDR2 is FQNNGV. The CDR3 contains 14 residues. The CDR3 reads CASSLGTGGYGYTF. In DNA, the CDR3 is TGTGCCAGCAGCCTAGGGACAGGGGGCTATGGCTACACCTTC.

The CDR3: CASSSRQNTEAFF. Here the CDR3 DNA reads TGTGCCAGCAGTTCCCGACAGAACACTGAAGCTTTCTTT. The chain combines TRBV27 with TRBJ1-1; D remains ambiguous. V shed 4 bases and J shed 1 base, with 7 bases lying between them. The CDR3 totals 13 residues. The germline gives CDR1 MNHEY, CDR2 SMNVEV (reference sequence).